The 9 T cell receptor beta chains in this list originate from one sample, sequenced in a study of spatial heterogeneity in lung cancer. Time point here: sample taken at primary tumor resection. Study results and limitations: Counts of expanded intratumoral alpha and beta TCRs tracked tumor mutation counts.

No antigen has been assigned to these receptors. Using its own MiXCR run on the 5' RACE reads, TCRdb lists one record per CDR3 protein. The table shows about 100,000 distinct CDR3 sequences, with approximately 4% occurring only once. The sequencing used lung tumor tissue, collected at surgery. These receptor sequences come from a male donor with early-stage non-small cell lung cancer.

This clonotype was detected ten times or more. This chain joins TRBV10-3 and TRBJ2-1; D remains unclear. Between the trimmed V and J ends, which lost 0 bases and 9 bases, there was a span of 12 bases. This CDR3 comprises 14 residues. Germline CDR1 reads ENHRY; CDR2 reads SYGVKD. The CDR3 is CAISESVSTREQFF. The DNA of the CDR3 is TGTGCCATCAGTGAGTCTGTGAGCACGCGTGAGCAGTTCTTC.

The sample holds many counts of this clonotype. The chain links TRBV28 to TRBJ2-3, with D maybe TRBD2 (5 bases). Germline lookup yields CDR1 MDHEN and CDR2 SYDVKM. Trimming left V 0 bases short and J 0 bases short, with 7 bases between. CDR3 length: 15 residues. CDR3 loop: CASSLWGGSTDTQYF. Written as DNA, the CDR3 is TGTGCCAGCAGTTTATGGGGCGGGAGCACAGATACGCAGTATTTT.

This clonotype appeared many times. The chain carries TRBV5-1 and TRBJ1-2, with D possibly matching TRBD1 (6 bases). In germline, CDR1 is SGHRS, CDR2 YFSETQ. V dropped 0 bases and J dropped 6 bases, with 21 bases sitting between them. This CDR3 contains 17 residues. The CDR3 DNA is TGCGCCAGCAGCTTGGAGGCTTCTACAGGGATCGGAGATGGCTACACCTTC. It yields the protein CASSLEASTGIGDGYTF.

This clonotype was observed at least ten times. The V gene is TRBV28, the J gene TRBJ1-3; D possibly corresponds to TRBD1 (5 bases). The CDR3 length is 15 residues. Trimming removed 6 bases at V and 0 bases at J, with 12 bases between. Germline CDR1 and CDR2: MDHEN and SYDVKM. In nucleotides, the CDR3 is TGTGCCAGCAGCCGGGGACTGGTCTCTGGAAACACCATATATTTT. Residues: CASSRGLVSGNTIYF. Looking up the rest from reference TRBV28 and TRBJ1-3 gives the full variable domain: DVKVTQSSRYLVKRTGEKVFLECVQDMDHENMFWYRQDPGLGLRLIYFSYDVKMKEKGDIPEGYSVSREKKERFSLILESASTNQTSMYLCASSRGLVSGNTIYFGEGSWLTVV.

As concerns this clonotype: Sequence at one end of the junction differs from germline and may be a read error. The chain combines TRBV28 with TRBJ1-1; D may be TRBD1 (5 bases). The CDR3 is made up of 15 amino acids. CDR1 MDHEN and CDR2 SYDVKM come from the germline V gene. The CDR3 nucleotides read TGTGCCGGCAGTCCTAGTTATCAGGGAGGAACTGAAGCTTTCTTT. Amino acid sequence: CAGSPSYQGGTEAFF.

This clonotype was detected many times. J is TRBJ1-1 and V is TRBV2; D gene ambiguous. The CDR3 has 12 amino acids. Per the germline V gene, CDR1 is SNHLY and CDR2 is FYNNEI. The V and J ends lost 3 bases and 7 bases respectively, with 9 bases between them. The chain's CDR3 is CASSDSGFEAFF. The CDR3 bases are TGTGCCAGCAGTGACTCGGGCTTTGAAGCTTTCTTT. The full variable domain, with the rest looked up from reference TRBV2 and TRBJ1-1, is EPEVTQTPSHQVTQMGQEVILRCVPISNHLYFYWYRQILGQKVEFLVSFYNNEISEKSEIFDDQFSVERPDGSNFTLKIRSTKLEDSAMYFCASSDSGFEAFFGQGTRLTVV.

This clonotype was seen at least ten times. The rearrangement links TRBV2 to TRBJ1-5; 8 bases are a match to TRBD1. V lost 2 bases, J lost 7 bases, and 7 bases stayed unmatched. Germline V CDR1 and CDR2: SNHLY, FYNNEI. CDR3 size: 15 residues. In nucleotides, the CDR3 is TGTGCCAGCAGTGAATGGCAGGGGGCAACGCAGCCCCAGCATTTT. Translation: CASSEWQGATQPQHF.

This clonotype has a count of ten or more. The CDR3 nucleotides read TGCGCCAGCAAATCCGGAGACTACGAGCAGTACTTC. It encodes CASKSGDYEQYF. The chain couples TRBV5-1 to TRBJ2-7, with D unresolved. Trimming took off 6 bases at V and 3 bases at J, with 10 bases between the two ends. CDR3 size: 12 residues. Germline lookup yields CDR1 SGHRS and CDR2 YFSETQ.

This clonotype was counted ten times or more. This chain connects TRBV29-1 to TRBJ2-1; 14 positions agree with TRBD2. This CDR3 contains 13 residues. Germline V lookup: CDR1 SQVTM, CDR2 ANQGSEA. Germline trimming cut 7 bases from V and 7 bases from J; bases unmatched to any gene: 3. The CDR3 sequence: CSAGLAGGNEQFF. The CDR3 region has the DNA TGCAGCGCCGGACTAGCGGGAGGTAATGAGCAGTTCTTC.